The subject of this entry is one TCR beta chain. Its matching antigen is unknown. This sample was taken from a study of blood T cells in healthy people across ages. General observations from the study: CMV status of donors was not determined, possibly confounding expanded clonotype changes.

With a J-beta primer mix and a sample-barcoded 5' primer, a second PCR ran roughly 6 to 11 cycles. MiXCR, run by TCRdb on the 5' RACE reads, gives a single entry per CDR3 protein. The data contain 1.5 million to 2 million distinct CDR3 sequences, approximately 28% of them singletons. The TCR comes from a woman under 40 in good health. The sequencing input was blood.

In DNA form, the CDR3 reads TGTGCCAGCAGCTTAGGGACTCTAAATGAAAAACTGTTTTTT. Translated, it gives CASSLGTLNEKLFF. This chain connects TRBV7-2 to TRBJ1-4; D is unresolved. Germline-derived CDR1 and CDR2 are SGHTA and FQGNSA. The CDR3 is 14 amino acids. The germline V and J ends were trimmed by 1 base and 5 bases, with 8 bases remaining between them.